The 24 T cell receptor beta chains below all came from one sample that was sequenced in a study of blood T cell repertoires in COVID-19. Only in-frame clones appear in the TCRdb table, and some are missing; sequencing was by immunoSEQ multiplex PCR. The table shows 100,000 to 150,000 clones, with around two thirds occurring only once. The sequenced sample consisted of peripheral blood. These receptors all come from a woman aged 70-85 years with acute or convalescent COVID-19.

The chain recombines TRBV11-2 with TRBJ2-3; D unclear. V lost 5 bases and J 4 bases, leaving 10 bases between the germline ends. Germline CDR1 SGHAT, CDR2 FQNNGV. The length of the CDR3 is 13 residues. The CDR3 protein is CASSLERPDTQYF. The DNA for the CDR3 is TGTGCCAGCAGCCTCGAGAGGCCAGATACGCAGTATTTT.

There are a few counts of this clone. The chain has TRBV6-6 and TRBJ1-2, with 7 nucleotides matching TRBD1. Germline CDR1 and CDR2: MNHNY and SVGAGI (reference sequence). The CDR3 covers 15 residues. V trimming: 7 bases; J trimming: 8 bases; junction bases outside the gene matches: 16. The CDR3 loop is CASIDYGGQDGGYTF. For the CDR3, the DNA is TGTGCCAGCATCGACTACGGCGGACAGGATGGAGGCTACACCTTC.

J is TRBJ2-7 and V is TRBV19; D is perhaps TRBD2 (7 bases). From germline, CDR1 is LNHDA and CDR2 SQIVND (reference sequence). V lost 4 bases and J lost 4, with 17 bases in between. CDR3 size: 15 residues. DNA for the CDR3: TGTGCCAGTAGTAAGGAAGGGAGGGGGAGATACGAGCAGTACTTC. This encodes CASSKEGRGRYEQYF.

A few counts support this clone. V and J are TRBV28 and TRBJ1-4; TRBD1 might be the D (6 bases). This CDR3 comprises 16 residues. The V end was cut by 4 bases, the J end by 7 bases, with 19 bases between. The V gene's germline CDR1 is MDHEN and CDR2 SYDVKM. The CDR3 loop reads CASSSRLQGPVEKLFF. The CDR3 DNA reads TGTGCCAGCAGTTCTCGTTTACAGGGACCGGTTGAAAAACTGTTTTTT.

V usage is TRBV12-3 or TRBV12-4 and J usage is TRBJ2-3; 8 nucleotides align to TRBD1. The trim removed 10 bases at V and 3 bases at J, leaving 6 bases unmatched. This CDR3 region has 13 residues. The chain's CDR3 is CATRQGLTDTQYF. In DNA, the CDR3 is TGTGCCACCAGACAGGGGCTAACAGATACGCAGTATTTT.

This clone was recorded once. The chain has TRBV7-8 and TRBJ2-7, with TRBD2 matching over 9 bases. V was pared by 2 bases and J by 6 bases, with 8 bases of the junction left unmatched. CDR1 SGHVS and CDR2 FQNEAQ come from the germline V gene. The CDR3 has 15 amino acids. CDR3 in DNA: TGTGCCAGCAGCTTAATGGGTGCGGGAGGGGGCGAGCAGTACTTC. It codes for CASSLMGAGGGEQYF.

The table lists this clone with a few counts. The chain carries TRBV15 and TRBJ2-1; TRBD1 might be the D (5 bases). The CDR3 contains 14 residues. Germline lookup yields CDR1 LNHNV and CDR2 YYDKDF (reference sequence). Trimming shortened V by 3 bases and J by 3 bases, and 9 bases separated the two germline ends. This chain's CDR3 is CATSRTEIYNEQFF. The CDR3 DNA sequence: TGTGCCACCAGCAGGACAGAGATCTACAATGAGCAGTTCTTC.

As regards this clone: An end of the junction differs from the germline gene, which may be a read error. The CDR3 here is CASSLGLSGRTDTQYF. CDR3 bases: TGTGCTAGCAGCTTAGGCTTGAGCGGGAGAACAGATACGCAGTATTTT. The chain uses TRBV7-7 and TRBJ2-3; 8 bases align to TRBD2. Germline CDR1 is SSHAT and CDR2 is FNYEAQ (reference sequence). This CDR3 comprises 16 residues.

The genes are TRBV11-2 and TRBJ2-7; no clear D. The germline CDR1 and CDR2 sequences are SGHAT and FQNNGV. Trimming shortened V by 0 bases and J by 4 bases, and 13 bases separated the two germline ends. The CDR3 consists of 15 residues. CDR3 protein: CASSLDLGSTYEQYF. Written as DNA, the CDR3 is TGTGCCAGCAGCTTAGATCTAGGTTCAACTTACGAGCAGTACTTC.

V is TRBV18 and J is TRBJ1-3, with D unclear. V gave up 3 bases and J gave up 0 bases, with 12 bases separating them. This CDR3 is built from 16 residues. From germline, CDR1 is KGHSH and CDR2 LQKENI. CDR3 residues: CASSPLNSVSGNTIYF. Written as DNA, the CDR3 is TGTGCCAGCTCACCCCTCAATTCGGTCTCTGGAAACACCATATATTTT.

The V gene is TRBV19, the J gene TRBJ2-7, with 7 bases that match TRBD1. CDR3 length equals 16 residues. CDR1 is LNHDA, CDR2 SQIVND, per germline (reference sequence). J lost 4 bases, V lost 4 bases, and 13 bases had no gene match. Here the CDR3 reads CASSKLTGTRTYEQYF. The CDR3, as DNA: TGTGCCAGTAGTAAACTGACAGGGACCAGGACATACGAGCAGTACTTC.

This clone was seen a few times. The V and J genes are TRBV18 and TRBJ1-2; 10 bases map to TRBD1. The V gene's germline CDR1 is KGHSH and CDR2 LQKENI. This CDR3 comprises 16 residues. J lost 2 bases, V lost 4 bases, and 7 bases had no gene match. CDR3 in amino acids: CASSRGQGGSNYGYTF. In DNA, the CDR3 is TGTGCCAGCTCACGAGGACAGGGGGGCTCAAACTATGGCTACACCTTC. The full variable domain, with the rest looked up from reference TRBV18 and TRBJ1-2, is NAGVMQNPRHLVRRRGQEARLRCSPMKGHSHVYWYRQLPEEGLKFMVYLQKENIIDESGMPKERFSAEFPKEGPSILRIQQVVRGDSAAYFCASSRGQGGSNYGYTFGSGTRLTVV.

This clone occurred a few times. The gene calls are TRBV5-1 and TRBJ1-1; weak D call: TRBD1 (5 bases). The CDR3 has 14 residues. Germline CDR1 is SGHRS and CDR2 is YFSETQ. V was clipped by 1 base and J by 0 bases, with 7 bases between them. The CDR3 bases are TGCGCCAGCAGCTTGCAGGGCATGAACACTGAAGCTTTCTTT. It yields the protein CASSLQGMNTEAFF. Variable domain in full (rest from reference TRBV5-1 and TRBJ1-1): KAGVTQTPRYLIKTRGQQVTLSCSPISGHRSVSWYQQTPGQGLQFLFEYFSETQRNKGNFPGRFSGRQFSNSRSEMNVSTLELGDSALYLCASSLQGMNTEAFFGQGTRLTVV.

This chain connects TRBV15 to TRBJ2-5; TRBD2 agrees at 14 bases. Germline CDR1 is LNHNV and CDR2 is YYDKDF (reference sequence). This CDR3 comprises 16 residues. V lost 2 bases to trimming and J lost 4 bases; unmatched junction nucleotides: 3. CDR3 sequence reads: CATSRRGTSGRETQYF. In DNA, the CDR3 is TGTGCCACCAGCAGAAGGGGGACTAGCGGGAGAGAGACCCAGTACTTC.

This chain links TRBV10-2 with TRBJ2-7, with D possibly matching TRBD1 (6 bases). Germline V gene data show CDR1 as WSHSY and CDR2 as SAAADI. This CDR3 is built from 11 residues. Trimming left V 6 bases short and J 3 bases short, with 6 bases between. The CDR3 here is CASRQGYEQYF. CDR3 in DNA: TGCGCCAGCAGACAGGGCTACGAGCAGTACTTC.

This clone was counted once. The J gene is TRBJ2-3, the V gene TRBV14, with D uncertain. This CDR3 has 14 residues. Between the trimmed V and J ends, which lost 4 bases and 1 base, there was a span of 9 bases. The germline V gene encodes CDR1 SGHDN and CDR2 FVKESK. Here the CDR3 reads CASSPLLGTDTQYF. CDR3 bases: TGTGCCAGCAGCCCCCTCCTCGGCACAGATACGCAGTATTTT.

This rearrangement joins TRBV9 to TRBJ1-1; D is undetermined. Trimming pared 4 bases from V and 5 bases from J, leaving 15 bases between. The CDR3 runs 14 residues. Germline V CDR1 and CDR2: SGDLS, YYNGEE. The DNA of the CDR3 is TGTGCCAGCAGCCCCCGTCCCGGGAGGACTGAAGCTTTCTTT. Its protein is CASSPRPGRTEAFF.

This clone was seen a few times. The chain employs TRBV10-3 and TRBJ2-1, with 8 bases fitting TRBD1. V was clipped by 0 bases and J by 6 bases; unmatched bases: 1. CDR3 length: 14 amino acids. Germline CDR1 reads ENHRY; CDR2 reads SYGVKD. The CDR3 spells CAISESRGRNEQFF. CDR3 in DNA: TGTGCCATCAGTGAGTCCAGGGGGCGCAATGAGCAGTTCTTC.

The chain uses TRBV18 and TRBJ2-3; TRBD1 aligns across 8 bases. Germline V gene lookup returns CDR1 KGHSH and CDR2 LQKENI. V was clipped by 1 base and J by 5 bases; unmatched bases: 8. CDR3 size: 16 residues. For the CDR3, the DNA is TGTGCCAGCTCACCACGGGTGGCAGGGGGCCAAGATACGCAGTATTTT. It codes for CASSPRVAGGQDTQYF.

V is TRBV2 and J is TRBJ1-6; D gene uncertain. This CDR3 is 14 amino acids long. The germline CDR1 and CDR2 sequences are SNHLY and FYNNEI. The germline V and J ends were trimmed by 2 bases and 7 bases, with 9 bases remaining between them. The DNA for the CDR3 is TGTGCCAGCAGTGAAAATTTCCTGAATTCACCCCTCCACTTT. Protein product: CASSENFLNSPLHF.

The chain links TRBV10-1 to TRBJ1-4; D not certain. Germline CDR1 WNHNN, CDR2 SYGVQD (reference sequence). The CDR3 sequence is 15 residues long. V was clipped by 3 bases and J by 8 bases, with 16 bases between them. CDR3 nucleotide sequence: TGCGCCAGCAGTGATAGGAGGGATTCCGGAGAAAAACTGTTTTTT. This sequence encodes CASSDRRDSGEKLFF.

The chain recombines TRBV25-1 with TRBJ2-1; 8 bases agree with TRBD2. Germline V gene lookup returns CDR1 MGHDK and CDR2 SYGVNS. The CDR3 is 14 amino acids. V was clipped by 5 bases and J by 7 bases; unmatched bases: 7. The CDR3 spells CASSWAGGANEQFF. Written as DNA, the CDR3 is TGTGCCAGCAGTTGGGCGGGGGGAGCTAATGAGCAGTTCTTC.

The V gene is TRBV2, the J gene TRBJ2-4; 7 bases match TRBD1. V was clipped by 4 bases and J by 0 bases; unmatched bases: 12. The CDR3 covers 18 residues. CDR1 is SNHLY and CDR2 is FYNNEI in the germline V gene. The CDR3 DNA is TGTGCCAGCAGTGGCGGTCTGGGACAGCGATTAGCCAAAAACATTCAGTACTTC. Protein: CASSGGLGQRLAKNIQYF.

V and J are TRBV6-5 and TRBJ1-6, with D perhaps TRBD1 (5 bases). Trimming pared 2 bases from V and 10 bases from J, leaving 12 bases between. Germline-derived CDR1 and CDR2 are MNHEY and SVGAGI. The CDR3 length is 14 residues. The CDR3 reads CASSYQGENSPLHF. The CDR3 coding sequence is TGTGCCAGCAGTTACCAGGGCGAGAACTCACCCCTCCACTTT.